These 32 T cell receptor beta chains share one sample of origin, sequenced in a study of T cells in tumors after PD-1 blockade (dated by TCRdb to between 2018 and 2021). The library relied on the immunoSEQ multiplex PCR assay. Held by TCRdb, this immuneACCESS table contains in-frame sequences only and omits some clones. Under half of the omission traces to an unresolved V gene where checked; the cause of the rest is unknown. This sample comprises roughly 48,000 clones, about 84% of them detected only once. Roughly 4% of the sample is in the top ten clones. In the paper's terms, the time point label means: before anti-PD-1 therapy. Material: PBMCs, obtained before anti-PD-1 treatment. The receptor source for this set is a human donor with basal cell carcinoma.

The chain couples TRBV5-1 to TRBJ1-1; the match to TRBD1 covers 7 bases. The V gene's germline CDR1 is SGHRS and CDR2 YFSETQ. The CDR3 has 13 amino acids. Losses at the gene ends were 4 bases for V and 4 bases for J; bases not matched to a gene: 4. CDR3 sequence (DNA): TGCGCCAGCAGCCCTTGGACAGGCACTGAAGCTTTCTTT. It yields the protein CASSPWTGTEAFF.

The rearrangement links TRBV9 to TRBJ1-6; D is unclear. Germline V gene lookup returns CDR1 SGDLS and CDR2 YYNGEE. V was trimmed by 1 base and J by 4 bases, leaving 6 bases between them. The CDR3 length is 14 residues. The CDR3 region is CASSVTDYNSPLHF. CDR3 bases: TGTGCCAGCAGCGTAACCGATTATAATTCACCCCTCCACTTT.

This chain uses TRBV2 with TRBJ1-3; D is undetermined. The germline gives CDR1 SNHLY, CDR2 FYNNEI. With 2 bases removed from V and 7 bases from J, the gap between germline ends came to 15 bases. This CDR3 has 15 amino acids. Here the CDR3 DNA reads TGTGCCAGCAGTGAAAGCCGTCTTTTAGGGAACACCATATATTTT. Translating it yields CASSESRLLGNTIYF. The full variable domain, in which reference TRBV2 and TRBJ1-3 provide the parts outside the CDR3, is EPEVTQTPSHQVTQMGQEVILRCVPISNHLYFYWYRQILGQKVEFLVSFYNNEISEKSEIFDDQFSVERPDGSNFTLKIRSTKLEDSAMYFCASSESRLLGNTIYFGEGSWLTVV.

This chain links TRBV3-1 (or the pseudogene TRBV3-2) with TRBJ1-6; 9 bases align to TRBD1. Unmatched junction bases numbered 8, after V lost 5 bases and J lost 6 bases. This CDR3 contains 16 residues. From germline, CDR1 is LGHDT and CDR2 YNNKEL (reference sequence). The CDR3 region is CASSFAGTGTNSPLHF. CDR3 DNA sequence: TGTGCCAGCAGCTTCGCGGGGACAGGGACTAATTCACCCCTCCACTTT.

This clone appeared a single time. This chain joins TRBV3-1 (or the pseudogene TRBV3-2) and TRBJ1-6, with TRBD1 as a possible D gene (5 bases). The germline gives CDR1 LGHDT, CDR2 YNNKEL (reference sequence). With 1 base removed from V and 0 bases from J, the gap between germline ends came to 7 bases. The CDR3 has 16 amino acids. DNA of the CDR3: TGTGCCAGCAGCCAAGCAGGGAGCTCCTATAATTCACCCCTCCACTTT. It encodes CASSQAGSSYNSPLHF.

V gene TRBV5-4 combines with J gene TRBJ1-2; D remains unclear. This CDR3 is 13 amino acids long. CDR1 is SGHNT, CDR2 YYREEE, per germline (reference sequence). V was shortened by 0 bases and J by 8 bases, with 11 bases between the two germline ends. CDR3 in DNA: TGTGCCAGCAGCTTGGACAGAACGGGCGGCTACACCTTC. Translated, it gives CASSLDRTGGYTF.

The table lists this clone with a few counts. This sample also contains other DNA sequences that code for the same CDR3. The chain links TRBV7-9 to TRBJ1-1; 8 nucleotides match TRBD1. Trimming took 1 base from V and 5 from J; bases not matched to a gene: 0. The CDR3 runs 13 residues. The germline CDR1 and CDR2 sequences are SEHNR and FQNEAQ (reference sequence). CDR3 coding DNA: TGTGCCAGCAGCTTAGGACAGGGGACTGAAGCTTTCTTT. Translated, it gives CASSLGQGTEAFF.

The J gene is TRBJ1-1, the V gene TRBV28; D perhaps matches TRBD1 (6 bases). V lost 7 bases and J lost 4, with 16 bases in between. The germline V gene has CDR1 MDHEN and CDR2 SYDVKM. There are 14 residues in the CDR3. The chain's CDR3 is CASKASGAGTEAFF. CDR3 DNA: TGTGCCAGCAAAGCGTCAGGGGCGGGCACTGAAGCTTTCTTT.

The chain couples TRBV5-1 to TRBJ2-7; 9 nucleotides agree with TRBD1. CDR1 is SGHRS and CDR2 is YFSETQ in the germline V gene. V lost 3 bases to trimming and J lost 3 bases; unmatched junction nucleotides: 7. CDR3 size: 15 residues. CDR3 loop: CASSSAGQGGYEQYF. CDR3 in DNA: TGCGCCAGCAGCTCAGCGGGACAGGGTGGCTACGAGCAGTACTTC.

Here the CDR3 DNA reads TGCAGTGCTAGTTCGTTACGGCGGATCTCTACCTACGAGCAGTACTTC. Translating it yields CSASSLRRISTYEQYF. The chain is built from TRBV20-1 and TRBJ2-7; no clear D gene. Per the germline V gene, CDR1 is DFQATT and CDR2 is SNEGSKA (reference sequence). The CDR3 spans 16 residues. V gave up 3 bases and J gave up 2 bases, with 20 bases separating them.

The chain has TRBV27 and TRBJ2-7; D uncertain. Germline V gene sequence: CDR1 MNHEY, CDR2 SMNVEV (reference sequence). The CDR3 runs to 16 residues. Trimming stripped 2 bases from V and 3 bases from J, with 17 bases between. CDR3 in amino acids: CASSLTAPVSRYEQYF. Written as DNA, the CDR3 is TGTGCCAGCAGTTTAACGGCCCCAGTCAGCCGCTACGAGCAGTACTTC.

The V and J genes are TRBV30 and TRBJ2-7; 9 bases are a match to TRBD2. V lost 5 bases and J lost 7; bases outside the gene matches: 9. Germline V gene sequence: CDR1 GTSNPN, CDR2 SVGIG (reference sequence). The CDR3 extends over 13 amino acids. The CDR3 loop reads CAWAAGGLREQYF. In nucleotides, the CDR3 is TGTGCCTGGGCAGCGGGGGGCTTGAGGGAGCAGTACTTC. Supplemented by reference TRBV30 and TRBJ2-7, the full variable domain reads SQTIHQWPATLVQPVGSPLSLECTVEGTSNPNLYWYRQAAGRGLQLLFYSVGIGQISSEVPQNLSASRPQDRQFILSSKKLLLSDSGFYLCAWAAGGLREQYFGPGTRLTVT.

This chain joins TRBV5-4 and TRBJ2-2; 9 nucleotides agree with TRBD1. CDR1 and CDR2 (germline): SGHNT, YYREEE (reference sequence). This CDR3 contains 17 residues. The trim removed 5 bases at V and 5 bases at J, leaving 13 bases unmatched. CDR3 coding DNA: TGTGCCAGCAGTCCGGGACAGGGAGGATTTTCGACCGGGGAGCTGTTTTTT. Its translation: CASSPGQGGFSTGELFF.

The chain has TRBV3-1 (or the pseudogene TRBV3-2) and TRBJ1-1; possibly TRBD1 for D (6 bases). V was cut by 5 bases and J by 2 bases, with 15 bases left in between. The CDR3 is 15 residues long. CDR1 LGHDT and CDR2 YNNKEL come from the germline V gene (reference sequence). CDR3 bases: TGTGCCAGCAGCTCGACGGACAGACAAAACACTGAAGCTTTCTTT. Translation gives CASSSTDRQNTEAFF.

DNA for the CDR3: TGTGCCACCAGTGACCCTAGTAAAGCCACAGATACGCAGTATTTT. Its protein is CATSDPSKATDTQYF. J is TRBJ2-3 and V is TRBV24-1, with D uncertain. CDR3 length equals 15 residues. V dropped 4 bases and J dropped 2 bases, with 12 bases sitting between them. Germline CDR1 is KGHDR and CDR2 is SFDVKD.

This clone was seen just once. The V gene is TRBV4-1, the J gene TRBJ2-2; 10 nucleotides line up with TRBD2. V dropped 0 bases and J dropped 7; count of bases not matched to a gene: 8. CDR3 length: 17 amino acids. CDR1 is MGHRA, CDR2 YSYEKL, per germline. CDR3 bases: TGCGCCAGCAGCCAAGAGTTCGCTAGCGGGGGTTACGGGGAGCTGTTTTTT. It codes for CASSQEFASGGYGELFF.

The genes are TRBV28 and TRBJ2-5; possibly TRBD2 for D (6 bases). Per germline, CDR1 MDHEN and CDR2 SYDVKM. The CDR3 totals 16 residues. Trimming removed 4 bases from V and 1 base from J, with 16 bases in between. The CDR3 DNA follows: TGTGCCAGCAGTTCGCCGGAGGGGAACATCCAAGAGACCCAGTACTTC. Amino acids: CASSSPEGNIQETQYF.

The V and J genes are TRBV13 and TRBJ1-1, with D perhaps matching TRBD1 (6 bases). Deletions cut 6 bases from V and 4 bases from J, with 15 bases between. Germline CDR1 PRHDT, CDR2 FYEKMQ (reference sequence). CDR3 length equals 14 residues. The CDR3 DNA reads as TGTGCCAGCAGTCAAGGGGGGGGGACCACTGAAGCTTTCTTT. Residues: CASSQGGGTTEAFF.

This clone has a handful of counts. The chain carries TRBV7-7 and TRBJ2-2; TRBD2 might be the D (7 bases). The CDR3 totals 16 residues. V was trimmed by 5 bases and J by 3 bases, leaving 16 bases between them. Per the germline V gene, CDR1 is SSHAT and CDR2 is FNYEAQ (reference sequence). CDR3 residues: CASSPPGGEYTGELFF. In nucleotides, the CDR3 is TGTGCCAGCAGCCCCCCGGGGGGCGAATACACCGGGGAGCTGTTTTTT.

This clone was counted a few times. The chain combines TRBV18 with TRBJ1-4, with TRBD1 matching 8 bases. With 4 bases clipped from V and 7 bases from J, the junction kept 2 bases outside the gene matches. This CDR3 has 13 residues. Germline V gene sequence: CDR1 KGHSH, CDR2 LQKENI. DNA for the CDR3: TGTGCCAGCTCACTCGGACAGGGTGAAAAACTGTTTTTT. As protein: CASSLGQGEKLFF.

The genes are TRBV24-1 and TRBJ2-3; D tentatively fits TRBD1 or TRBD2 (5 bases each). V lost 9 bases to trimming and J lost 9 bases, with 15 bases between them. Germline V gene sequence: CDR1 KGHDR, CDR2 SFDVKD. This CDR3 region has 12 residues. The CDR3 spells CATSLAGATQYF. Written as DNA, the CDR3 is TGTGCCACCTCCCTAGCTGGGGCAACGCAGTATTTT.

The sample holds a few counts of this clone. The chain is built from TRBV3-1 (or the pseudogene TRBV3-2) and TRBJ2-3; D is perhaps TRBD1 or TRBD2 (5 bases each). Germline assignment: CDR1 LGHDT and CDR2 YNNKEL (reference sequence). The V gene lost 0 bases and the J gene lost 7 bases, with 20 bases spanning the gap. This CDR3 region has 17 residues. CDR3 DNA: TGTGCCAGCAGCCAAGATTGGGACCCGAAGACCGAGCATACGCAGTATTTT. Translating it yields CASSQDWDPKTEHTQYF.

The J gene is TRBJ1-2, the V gene TRBV2; tentative D call: TRBD1 (5 bases). Trimming removed 11 bases at V and 5 bases at J, with 21 bases between. CDR1 and CDR2 from the germline V gene are SNHLY and FYNNEI. The CDR3 is made up of 14 amino acids. CDR3 sequence: CAARDGSGWYGYTF. CDR3 DNA sequence: TGTGCCGCGAGGGACGGGTCCGGTTGGTATGGCTACACCTTC.

This clone occurred a few times. This sequence joins TRBV5-1 and TRBJ2-1; TRBD1 might be the D (7 bases). This CDR3 has 16 amino acids. V lost 4 bases and J lost 4, with 18 bases in between. Germline V gene sequence: CDR1 SGHRS, CDR2 YFSETQ. The CDR3: CASSADTTGTYNEQFF. The CDR3 DNA reads as TGCGCCAGCAGCGCTGATACGACAGGGACTTACAATGAGCAGTTCTTC.

The rearrangement uses TRBV19 and TRBJ1-5; D not certain. Trimming took off 4 bases at V and 10 bases at J, with 14 bases between the two ends. Per germline, CDR1 LNHDA and CDR2 SQIVND (reference sequence). This CDR3 contains 13 residues. CDR3 residues: CASSTTPIVPQHF. The CDR3 region has the DNA TGTGCCAGTAGTACGACGCCAATTGTACCCCAGCATTTT.

The V and J genes are TRBV6-5 and TRBJ1-1; a weak D match, TRBD1 (5 bases). Trimming pared 4 bases from V and 10 bases from J, leaving 10 bases between. The CDR3 length is 11 residues. In germline, CDR1 is MNHEY, CDR2 SVGAGI. CDR3 in DNA: TGTGCCAGCAGTTCGGCGGGACCAGCTTTCTTT. This translates into CASSSAGPAFF.

This clone was recorded once. The gene calls are TRBV25-1 and TRBJ2-3; D call uncertain. This CDR3 has 13 amino acids. V was clipped by 5 bases and J by 7 bases, with 13 bases between them. From germline, CDR1 is MGHDK and CDR2 SYGVNS. In DNA, the CDR3 is TGTGCCAGCAGTCTTCAGACGGTGAATACGCAGTATTTT. Its protein product is CASSLQTVNTQYF.

V and J are TRBV30 and TRBJ2-1; 7 bases are shared with TRBD1. Germline CDR1 is GTSNPN and CDR2 is SVGIG (reference sequence). The CDR3 is 17 residues long. V shed 1 base and J 7 bases; nucleotides not matched to a gene: 16. The CDR3 sequence is CAWSARKTGAKNNEQFF. The CDR3 DNA follows: TGTGCCTGGAGTGCCCGAAAAACAGGGGCGAAAAATAATGAGCAGTTCTTC.

The chain employs TRBV3-1 (or the pseudogene TRBV3-2) and TRBJ2-2, with D maybe TRBD1 (6 bases). The germline CDR1 and CDR2 sequences are LGHDT and YNNKEL (reference sequence). Trimming took 0 bases from V and 4 from J, leaving 12 bases between them. The CDR3 spans 16 residues. CDR3 in amino acids: CASSQDRKGGTGELFF. The CDR3 DNA reads as TGTGCCAGCAGCCAAGATAGAAAAGGGGGCACCGGGGAGCTGTTTTTT.

The chain uses TRBV15 and TRBJ2-1; 10 nucleotides match TRBD1. Germline V lookup: CDR1 LNHNV, CDR2 YYDKDF (reference sequence). The CDR3 has 15 amino acids. The J segment lost 4 bases and the V segment lost 1 base, leaving 1 base of the junction unmatched. CDR3 sequence: CATSRGGQGYNEQFF. CDR3 sequence (DNA): TGTGCCACCAGCAGAGGGGGACAGGGGTACAATGAGCAGTTCTTC. Variable domain in full (rest from reference TRBV15 and TRBJ2-1): DAMVIQNPRYQVTQFGKPVTLSCSQTLNHNVMYWYQQKSSQAPKLLFHYYDKDFNNEADTPDNFQSRRPNTSFCFLDIRSPGLGDTAMYLCATSRGGQGYNEQFFGPGTRLTVL.

The chain joins TRBV5-6 to TRBJ2-1, with TRBD2 matching 11 bases. V trimming: 0 bases; J trimming: 8 bases; junction bases outside the gene matches: 4. CDR3 length: 15 residues. Germline loops: CDR1 SGHDT, CDR2 YYEEEE. The DNA of the CDR3 is TGTGCCAGCAGCTTGGCGACTAGCGGGACCCATGAGCAGTTCTTC. It encodes CASSLATSGTHEQFF.

This clone was seen a handful of times. The V and J genes are TRBV29-1 and TRBJ2-2; D unclear. Looked up from germline, CDR1 is SQVTM and CDR2 is ANQGSEA. The length of the CDR3 is 15 residues. The V end lost 6 bases, the J end lost 0 bases, and 14 bases lay between the germline ends. This CDR3 is CSVDTPGANTGELFF. The CDR3 DNA sequence: TGCAGCGTCGACACGCCGGGCGCGAACACCGGGGAGCTGTTTTTT.